The next 20 T cell receptor beta chains were all read from a single sample in a study of shared clonotypes between healthy human individuals. The method was immunoSEQ multiplex PCR; TCRdb's version includes in-frame clones alone and lacks a portion of them. The table includes some 2.4 million clones, over 85% detected once. Sequenced input: naive CD4+ T cells from PBMCs. Subset described: CD45RA+ positively selected. The receptors shown here come from a young man in good health. Some clones in this sample may be carry-over from other donors' samples.

This chain links TRBV5-1 with TRBJ1-2; 7 positions agree with TRBD1. V lost 4 bases to trimming and J lost 2 bases; unmatched junction nucleotides: 5. Germline V lookup: CDR1 SGHRS, CDR2 YFSETQ. This CDR3 is built from 14 residues. The CDR3 here is CASSPLQGNYGYTF. The CDR3 nucleotides read TGCGCCAGCAGCCCTTTACAGGGGAACTATGGCTACACCTTC.

This clone was counted a single time. The V call is TRBV28, the J call TRBJ2-1; 9 bases match TRBD1. Germline CDR1 is MDHEN and CDR2 is SYDVKM. V lost 6 bases and J lost 12; bases outside the gene matches: 9. The CDR3 spans 13 residues. DNA for the CDR3: TGTGCCAGCAGAGGACCGGGACAGGGTAGGCAGTTCTTC. Translating gives CASRGPGQGRQFF.

Concerning this clone itself: Other DNA sequences of this sample code for an identical CDR3. The chain joins TRBV7-2 to TRBJ2-1; D unresolved. CDR1 is SGHTA and CDR2 is FQGNSA in the germline V gene. The CDR3 sequence is 14 residues long. V was shortened by 3 bases and J by 0 bases, with 6 bases between the two germline ends. CDR3 region: CASSLRSSYNEQFF. The CDR3 nucleotides read TGTGCCAGCAGCTTGAGGAGCTCCTACAATGAGCAGTTCTTC.

V gene TRBV27 combines with J gene TRBJ2-7; 7 nucleotides agree with TRBD1. Trimming removed 1 base from V and 6 bases from J; junction bases left unmatched: 6. Germline assignment: CDR1 MNHEY and CDR2 SMNVEV (reference sequence). CDR3 length equals 14 residues. CDR3 sequence: CASSLFRGSVEQYF. CDR3 bases: TGTGCCAGCAGTTTATTCAGGGGGTCGGTCGAGCAGTACTTC.

The chain uses TRBV28 and TRBJ1-3; D possibly corresponds to TRBD1 (5 bases). CDR3 length: 16 amino acids. V lost 5 bases and J lost 7, with 21 bases in between. Germline V CDR1 and CDR2: MDHEN, SYDVKM. CDR3 nucleotide sequence: TGTGCCAGCAGTCCTGGCGGGGCCGGCTTGTGGAACACCATATATTTT. It specifies CASSPGGAGLWNTIYF.

The genes are TRBV5-6 and TRBJ1-1; 8 nucleotides line up with TRBD1. This CDR3 has 16 amino acids. J was trimmed by 0 bases and V by 2 bases; bases with no gene match: 6. Germline V CDR1 and CDR2: SGHDT, YYEEEE. CDR3 sequence (DNA): TGTGCCAGCAGCTTATACAGGGGGGTTATGAACACTGAAGCTTTCTTT. This codes for CASSLYRGVMNTEAFF. The full variable domain, its missing parts supplied by reference TRBV5-6 and TRBJ1-1, is DAGVTQSPTHLIKTRGQQVTLRCSPKSGHDTVSWYQQALGQGPQFIFQYYEEEERQRGNFPDRFSGHQFPNYSSELNVNALLLGDSALYLCASSLYRGVMNTEAFFGQGTRLTVV.

This clone was observed once. V and J are TRBV7-9 and TRBJ2-2, with D possibly matching TRBD1 (7 bases). This CDR3 is 18 amino acids long. CDR1 and CDR2 (germline): SEHNR, FQNEAQ (reference sequence). V lost 5 bases to trimming and J lost 3 bases, with 22 bases between them. The CDR3 coding sequence is TGTGCCAGCAGCCCAACGGCAGGGGGGAAGGGGTACACCGGGGAGCTGTTTTTT. It codes for CASSPTAGGKGYTGELFF.

The rearrangement uses TRBV13 and TRBJ1-4; perhaps TRBD1 as D (5 bases). This CDR3 has 15 residues. The V and J ends lost 5 bases and 4 bases respectively, with 14 bases between them. CDR1 and CDR2 (germline): PRHDT, FYEKMQ (reference sequence). CDR3 sequence: CASSTGTGLNEKLFF. As DNA, the CDR3 is TGTGCCAGCAGCACCGGGACGGGACTTAATGAAAAACTGTTTTTT.

The rearrangement joins TRBV9 to TRBJ2-2; 9 nucleotides match TRBD2. The V segment lost 6 bases and the J segment 5 bases; nucleotides outside the gene matches: 14. CDR1 is SGDLS and CDR2 is YYNGEE in the germline V gene. The CDR3 is 17 amino acids. The CDR3: CASTLTGASGTTGELFF. DNA for the CDR3: TGTGCCAGCACATTGACCGGGGCTAGCGGGACTACCGGGGAGCTGTTTTTT.

The chain combines TRBV7-2 with TRBJ1-2; no clear D. The V and J ends lost 5 bases and 5 bases respectively, with 15 bases between them. Germline loops: CDR1 SGHTA, CDR2 FQGNSA. The CDR3 extends over 14 amino acids. The CDR3 bases are TGTGCCAGCAGCCCCGGACTCCCCGGTTATGGCTACACCTTC. Encoded protein: CASSPGLPGYGYTF.

Here the CDR3 DNA reads TGTGCCAGCAGTAAGGAGAGCTCTGGAAACACCATATATTTT. Translation: CASSKESSGNTIYF. The chain joins TRBV2 to TRBJ1-3; D gene uncertain. The V gene's germline CDR1 is SNHLY and CDR2 FYNNEI. V was trimmed by 5 bases and J by 0 bases, leaving 8 bases between them. The length of the CDR3 is 14 residues.

The V call is TRBV18, the J call TRBJ2-2, with D unclear. Per germline, CDR1 KGHSH and CDR2 LQKENI. The CDR3 runs 15 residues. The ends were cut back, 6 bases at V and 0 bases at J, with 11 bases in the middle. The CDR3 loop is CASSLSSTNTGELFF. The CDR3 DNA reads TGTGCCAGCTCCCTCTCAAGCACGAACACCGGGGAGCTGTTTTTT.

Written as DNA, the CDR3 is TGTGCCAGCAGCTTCTCCCGACTAGCGGGAGGGGTGGAGACCCAGTACTTC. Translated: CASSFSRLAGGVETQYF. The chain carries TRBV7-9 and TRBJ2-5; 14 nucleotides line up with TRBD2. This CDR3 contains 17 residues. Germline lookup yields CDR1 SEHNR and CDR2 FQNEAQ (reference sequence). With V trimmed by 3 bases and J by 5 bases, 8 bases remained unmatched.

CDR3 DNA: TGCAGCCTGGCGGGAGGTACAGATACGCAGTATTTT. Translated, it gives CSLAGGTDTQYF. This chain connects TRBV29-1 to TRBJ2-3, with TRBD2 matching 8 bases. V lost 8 bases to trimming and J lost 3 bases; unmatched junction nucleotides: 4. CDR1 SQVTM and CDR2 ANQGSEA come from the germline V gene. This CDR3 has 12 amino acids.

In this sample, this clone turned up once. This chain connects TRBV28 to TRBJ1-3; no clear D. V dropped 5 bases and J dropped 0 bases, with 8 bases sitting between them. This CDR3 contains 14 residues. Germline V gives CDR1 MDHEN, CDR2 SYDVKM. The CDR3 region has the DNA TGTGCCAGCAGTACCCCGGCCTCTGGAAACACCATATATTTT. Protein sequence: CASSTPASGNTIYF.

This rearrangement joins TRBV10-3 to TRBJ2-5; TRBD1 matches 8 bases. Matching the DNA end better, TRBJ2-7 makes the J call doubtful. Germline-derived CDR1 and CDR2 are ENHRY and SYGVKD. CDR3 length: 15 residues. CDR3 DNA sequence: TGTGCCATCAGTGAGTCGAGGACAGGGCTCTACGAGCAGTACTTC. This encodes CAISESRTGLYEQYF.

The chain carries TRBV7-8 and TRBJ2-5; D gene unclear. The CDR3 is 14 amino acids. V was trimmed by 1 base and J by 5 bases, leaving 11 bases between them. Per germline, CDR1 SGHVS and CDR2 FQNEAQ. The CDR3 sequence: CASSLGAVSETQYF. In nucleotides, the CDR3 is TGTGCCAGCAGCTTAGGCGCTGTGTCGGAGACCCAGTACTTC.

The chain couples TRBV27 to TRBJ2-1, with D possibly being TRBD2 (6 bases). V was trimmed by 0 bases and J by 1 base, leaving 13 bases between them. Per the germline V gene, CDR1 is MNHEY and CDR2 is SMNVEV (reference sequence). CDR3 size: 17 residues. CDR3 protein: CASSLSVSGGSYNEQFF. The CDR3 nucleotides read TGTGCCAGCAGTTTATCGGTGTCAGGAGGGTCCTACAATGAGCAGTTCTTC.

The chain joins TRBV27 to TRBJ2-7; TRBD1 aligns across 7 bases. This CDR3 region has 14 residues. Germline CDR1 and CDR2: MNHEY and SMNVEV (reference sequence). With V trimmed by 3 bases and J by 5 bases, 7 bases remained unmatched. Here the CDR3 reads CASSLNRGLNEQYF. The CDR3 region has the DNA TGTGCCAGCAGTTTGAACAGGGGCCTGAACGAGCAGTACTTC.

J is TRBJ1-2 and V is TRBV27, with D possibly matching TRBD1 (5 bases). The germline gives CDR1 MNHEY, CDR2 SMNVEV (reference sequence). The V gene lost 3 bases and the J gene lost 8 bases, with 13 bases spanning the gap. This CDR3 is 13 amino acids long. CDR3 sequence (DNA): TGTGCCAGCAGTTTTCGGCCCTCAGGGGGCTACACCTTC. Protein sequence: CASSFRPSGGYTF.